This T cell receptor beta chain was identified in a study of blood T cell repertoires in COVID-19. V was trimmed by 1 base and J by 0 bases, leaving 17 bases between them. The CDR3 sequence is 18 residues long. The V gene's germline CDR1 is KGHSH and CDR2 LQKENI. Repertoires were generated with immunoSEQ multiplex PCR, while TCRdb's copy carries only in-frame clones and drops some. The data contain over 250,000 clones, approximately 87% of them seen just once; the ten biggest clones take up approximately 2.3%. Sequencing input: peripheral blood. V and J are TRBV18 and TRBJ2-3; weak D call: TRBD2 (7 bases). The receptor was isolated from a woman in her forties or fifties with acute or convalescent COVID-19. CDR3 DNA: TGTGCCAGCTCACCACAACCGACCGGGGGGCGAAGCACAGATACGCAGTATTTT. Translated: CASSPQPTGGRSTDTQYF.